Following are 13 T cell receptor beta chains from one sample sequenced in a study of shared clonotypes between healthy human individuals. Produced via immunoSEQ multiplex PCR; TCRdb's table is partial and in-frame only. Here the sample spans 2 million to 2.5 million clones, approximately 95% being singletons. Input material: naive CD4+ T cells from PBMCs. Subset denoted: CD45RA+ positively selected. The source is a man aged 18 to 30 in good health. Some clones in this sample may be carry-over from other donors' samples.

The V and J genes are TRBV5-6 and TRBJ2-4; D possibly corresponds to TRBD2 (6 bases). V lost 4 bases to trimming and J lost 6 bases, with 8 bases between them. This CDR3 contains 12 residues. Germline V gene lookup returns CDR1 SGHDT and CDR2 YYEEEE. The CDR3 coding sequence is TGTGCCAGCAGCCGGGACTTAAACATTCAGTACTTC. Translated, it gives CASSRDLNIQYF.

The chain combines TRBV29-1 with TRBJ2-5; either TRBD1 or TRBD2 may fit D (6 bases each). Germline V gene lookup returns CDR1 SQVTM and CDR2 ANQGSEA. This CDR3 is built from 13 residues. V shed 6 bases and J shed 3 bases, with 14 bases lying between them. DNA for the CDR3: TGCAGCGTCGAGATGGGGGGCAAAGAGACCCAGTACTTC. It is translated as CSVEMGGKETQYF. Supplemented by reference TRBV29-1 and TRBJ2-5, the full variable domain reads SAVISQKPSRDICQRGTSLTIQCQVDSQVTMMFWYRQQPGQSLTLIATANQGSEATYESGFVIDKFPISRPNLTFSTLTVSNMSPEDSSIYLCSVEMGGKETQYFGPGTRLLVL.

This sequence joins TRBV11-2 and TRBJ2-1; D ambiguous. The germline CDR1 and CDR2 sequences are SGHAT and FQNNGV. The V end lost 5 bases, the J end lost 4 bases, and 12 bases lay between the germline ends. The CDR3 is made up of 14 amino acids. The CDR3 reads CASSPFQEYNEQFF. CDR3 DNA sequence: TGTGCCAGCAGCCCGTTTCAGGAGTACAATGAGCAGTTCTTC. The variable domain in full, with the rest retrieved from reference TRBV11-2 and TRBJ2-1, is EAGVAQSPRYKIIEKRQSVAFWCNPISGHATLYWYQQILGQGPKLLIQFQNNGVVDDSQLPKDRFSAERLKGVDSTLKIQPAKLEDSAVYLCASSPFQEYNEQFFGPGTRLTVL.

This clone was found once. The rearrangement links TRBV9 to TRBJ1-3, with D hard to call. Germline V gene sequence: CDR1 SGDLS, CDR2 YYNGEE. This CDR3 spans 15 amino acids. The V and J ends lost 0 bases and 4 bases respectively, with 11 bases between them. This chain's CDR3 is CASSVGTNEGNTIYF. In nucleotides, the CDR3 is TGTGCCAGCAGCGTAGGGACTAACGAGGGAAACACCATATATTTT.

The rearrangement links TRBV4-3 to TRBJ2-7, with a weak D call TRBD2 (5 bases). V was pared by 1 base and J by 2 bases, with 15 bases between. This CDR3 has 16 amino acids. In germline, CDR1 is LGHNA, CDR2 YSLEER. The CDR3 loop is CASSQAYAGDTYEQYF. The DNA of the CDR3 is TGCGCCAGCAGCCAAGCTTACGCGGGTGACACCTACGAGCAGTACTTC.

A word on this clone: Other nucleotide sequences from this sample produce the same CDR3. The DNA for the CDR3 is TGTGCCAGCAGGTCCGGGACTAGCGGTAACAATGAGCAGTTCTTC. Protein: CASRSGTSGNNEQFF. The V gene is TRBV5-4, the J gene TRBJ2-1; 11 bases are a match to TRBD2. Germline V gives CDR1 SGHNT, CDR2 YYREEE (reference sequence). V shed 5 bases, J shed 5 bases, and the junction held 6 bases outside the gene matches. The CDR3 loop spans 15 amino acids.

The CDR3 loop is CASSLSRGVSYNEQFF. The CDR3 DNA is TGCGCCAGCAGCTTGTCCCGCGGAGTATCCTACAATGAGCAGTTCTTC. The gene calls are TRBV5-1 and TRBJ2-1; no reliable D call. CDR1 is SGHRS, CDR2 YFSETQ, per germline. Trimming took 1 base from V and 1 from J, leaving 12 bases between them. The CDR3 is 16 amino acids.

The rearrangement uses TRBV7-2 and TRBJ1-2; D remains ambiguous. Germline V CDR1 and CDR2: SGHTA, FQGNSA. CDR3 length equals 13 residues. V lost 1 base to trimming and J lost 6 bases, with 9 bases between them. This CDR3 reads CASSLGAANGYTF. CDR3 sequence (DNA): TGTGCCAGCAGCTTAGGGGCGGCCAATGGCTACACCTTC.

CDR3 in amino acids: CASSTYSYEQYF. CDR3 nucleotides: TGTGCCAGCAGCACATACTCCTACGAGCAGTACTTC. The V gene is TRBV5-6, the J gene TRBJ2-5; D gene uncertain. Near its end, the DNA agrees better with TRBJ2-7, so the J call may be wrong. This CDR3 comprises 12 residues. CDR1 is SGHDT, CDR2 YYEEEE, per germline.

This clone was recorded only once. The chain joins TRBV5-1 to TRBJ2-3; TRBD2 matches at 16 bases. V lost 4 bases and J lost 2; bases outside the gene matches: 22. CDR1 and CDR2 (germline): SGHRS, YFSETQ. This CDR3 comprises 23 residues. The CDR3 coding sequence is TGCGCCAGCAGCCATTCGGGACTAGCGGGAGGGGCCGCGTGGGTACCCCCCACAGATACGCAGTATTTT. This gives the protein CASSHSGLAGGAAWVPPTDTQYF. Full variable domain (outside the CDR3, taken from reference TRBV5-1 and TRBJ2-3): KAGVTQTPRYLIKTRGQQVTLSCSPISGHRSVSWYQQTPGQGLQFLFEYFSETQRNKGNFPGRFSGRQFSNSRSEMNVSTLELGDSALYLCASSHSGLAGGAAWVPPTDTQYFGPGTRLTVL.

This clone was observed a single time. This chain links TRBV6-6 with TRBJ1-1; D is ambiguous. From germline, CDR1 is MNHNY and CDR2 SVGAGI (reference sequence). V was shortened by 2 bases and J by 6 bases, with 10 bases between the two germline ends. The CDR3 is made up of 13 amino acids. CDR3 amino acids: CASSYTERAEAFF. In DNA form, the CDR3 reads TGTGCCAGCAGTTACACGGAAAGGGCTGAAGCTTTCTTT.

The J gene is TRBJ1-3, the V gene TRBV19, with D maybe TRBD1 (6 bases). The germline V and J ends were trimmed by 7 bases and 6 bases, with 19 bases remaining between them. This CDR3 has 15 residues. Looked up from germline, CDR1 is LNHDA and CDR2 is SQIVND (reference sequence). The CDR3 coding sequence is TGTGCCAGTACCGAAAGGACAGTCCTTGCAAACACCATATATTTT. Amino acids: CASTERTVLANTIYF.

The count of this clone is one. The V and J genes are TRBV10-2 and TRBJ2-7; 7 nucleotides match TRBD2. The CDR3 runs 18 residues. Germline V gene data show CDR1 as WSHSY and CDR2 as SAAADI. V shed 6 bases and J 0 bases; nucleotides not matched to a gene: 17. CDR3 loop: CASSPRMGLSGHSYEQYF. CDR3 DNA sequence: TGCGCCAGCAGCCCCCGGATGGGCCTTAGCGGGCACTCCTACGAGCAGTACTTC.